These 26 T cell receptor beta chains originate from one sample sequenced in a study of glioma-infiltrating T cells. The iRepertoire nested amplicon-rescue multiplex PCR amplified TCR alpha and beta CDR3s from RNA. TCRdb processed the multiplex PCR reads anew with MiXCR; each CDR3 protein has one entry. The table lists about 140,000 distinct CDR3 sequences, roughly two fifths of them singletons. Sample: glioma tissue, nonneoplastic brain tissue, or PBMCs (not recorded which). These receptor sequences come from a human donor with low-grade glioma or glioblastoma, undergoing nonglioma brain surgery, or in good health (not recorded which).

V is TRBV19 and J is TRBJ2-3, with D maybe TRBD1 (5 bases). This CDR3 is built from 13 residues. CDR1 is LNHDA and CDR2 is SQIVND in the germline V gene (reference sequence). Trimming cost V 4 bases and J 5 bases, with 10 bases left between them. The CDR3, as DNA: TGTGCCAGTAGTACTTCCGGACAAGATACGCAGTATTTT. As protein: CASSTSGQDTQYF.

This clonotype was recorded a few times. The genes are TRBV4-3 and TRBJ2-1, with a weak D call TRBD2 (5 bases). Germline assignment: CDR1 LGHNA and CDR2 YSLEER. There are 15 residues in the CDR3. The ends were cut back, 0 bases at V and 3 bases at J, with 9 bases in the middle. The CDR3 DNA reads TGCGCCAGCAGCCAAGATTCGGACTTCTACAATGAGCAGTTCTTC. Amino acid sequence: CASSQDSDFYNEQFF.

The rearrangement joins TRBV6-5 to TRBJ1-3; D gene ambiguous. There are 15 residues in the CDR3. V was clipped by 6 bases and J by 0 bases, with 12 bases between them. Germline CDR1 reads MNHEY; CDR2 reads SVGAGI. The CDR3 is CASSREESSGNTIYF. The DNA for the CDR3 is TGTGCCAGCAGCCGGGAGGAAAGCTCTGGAAACACCATATATTTT.

The chain links TRBV30 to TRBJ1-1; TRBD1 might be the D (5 bases). CDR1 and CDR2 from the germline V gene are GTSNPN and SVGIG (reference sequence). There are 16 residues in the CDR3. Trimming removed 2 bases at V and 0 bases at J, with 16 bases between. In DNA, the CDR3 is TGTGCCTGGAGTCTCGATCGACAGAGTATGAACACTGAAGCTTTCTTT. This translates into CAWSLDRQSMNTEAFF.

The chain carries TRBV28 and TRBJ2-5; D assignment may be TRBD1 or TRBD2 (5 bases each). The CDR3 spans 13 residues. CDR1 and CDR2 from the germline V gene are MDHEN and SYDVKM. Trimming shortened V by 7 bases and J by 2 bases, and 11 bases separated the two germline ends. The CDR3 loop reads CASIGAMQETQYF. The CDR3 DNA sequence: TGTGCCAGCATCGGGGCGATGCAAGAGACCCAGTACTTC.

This clonotype has ten or more counts. This chain uses TRBV24-1 with TRBJ2-5, with D maybe TRBD1 (7 bases). CDR1 and CDR2 from the germline V gene are KGHDR and SFDVKD. V dropped 9 bases and J dropped 3 bases, with 10 bases sitting between them. The CDR3 runs to 12 residues. The CDR3 loop reads CATRGTEETQYF. The CDR3 DNA sequence: TGTGCCACCCGGGGGACAGAAGAGACCCAGTACTTC.

This clonotype turned up a few times. The chain uses TRBV24-1 and TRBJ1-1; D uncertain. The CDR3 totals 13 residues. Trimming pared 11 bases from V and 7 bases from J, leaving 19 bases between. CDR1 KGHDR and CDR2 SFDVKD come from the germline V gene. The CDR3, as DNA: TGTGCCATTTCATCGGGTCGGTCACATGAAGCTTTCTTT. It translates to CAISSGRSHEAFF.

The sample holds a few counts of this clonotype. V and J are TRBV7-2 and TRBJ2-5, with D possibly TRBD2 on 5 matching bases. With 3 bases removed from V and 3 bases from J, the gap between germline ends came to 8 bases. The CDR3 loop spans 13 amino acids. Germline CDR1 and CDR2: SGHTA and FQGNSA. CDR3 sequence reads: CASSFVGKETQYF. The CDR3 nucleotides read TGTGCCAGCAGCTTCGTCGGGAAAGAGACCCAGTACTTC.

About this clonotype: One end of the junction does not line up with germline, which may come from a read error. The chain joins TRBV2 to TRBJ2-5; 8 bases align to TRBD1. CDR3 size: 12 residues. From germline, CDR1 is SNHLY and CDR2 FYNNEI. CDR3 sequence (DNA): TGTGCCAGCGACAGGGGATACGAGACCCAGTGCTTC. Amino acid sequence: CASDRGYETQCF.

V and J are TRBV6-2 or TRBV6-3 and TRBJ1-6, with D maybe TRBD1 (5 bases). This CDR3 is built from 16 residues. Per the germline V gene, CDR1 is MNHEY and CDR2 is SVGEGT. V gave up 5 bases and J gave up 5 bases, with 16 bases separating them. The CDR3 protein is CASSKYRISNNSPLHF. CDR3 bases: TGTGCCAGCAGTAAATACAGGATTTCTAATAATTCACCCCTCCACTTT.

The chain has TRBV27 and TRBJ2-7; possible D gene TRBD2, 6 bases. Trimming took off 6 bases at V and 6 bases at J, with 15 bases between the two ends. The CDR3 runs 13 residues. Germline V CDR1 and CDR2: MNHEY, SMNVEV (reference sequence). The CDR3 DNA sequence: TGTGCCAGCAGCCGAGTGGAGGGTGGCGAGCAGTACTTC. Protein sequence: CASSRVEGGEQYF.

V and J are TRBV27 and TRBJ2-4; TRBD1 agrees at 8 bases. J lost 1 base, V lost 9 bases, and 11 bases had no gene match. The germline CDR1 and CDR2 sequences are MNHEY and SMNVEV (reference sequence). This CDR3 region has 16 residues. This CDR3 is CASQGARIGAKNIQYF. CDR3 coding DNA: TGTGCCAGTCAGGGGGCGCGAATTGGGGCCAAAAACATTCAGTACTTC.

The CDR3 is CASSPMDRGHGYTF. Written as DNA, the CDR3 is TGTGCCAGCAGCCCAATGGACAGGGGACATGGCTACACCTTC. V usage is TRBV3-1 and J usage is TRBJ1-2, with 9 nucleotides matching TRBD1. Germline CDR1 is LGHDT and CDR2 is YNNKEL (reference sequence). This CDR3 contains 14 residues. The V segment lost 4 bases and the J segment 6 bases; nucleotides outside the gene matches: 6.

This clonotype has a count of ten or more. The chain recombines TRBV20-1 with TRBJ2-5; D not resolved. CDR1 is DFQATT and CDR2 is SNEGSKA in the germline V gene (reference sequence). The CDR3 has 12 amino acids. V lost 0 bases and J 7 bases, leaving 9 bases between the germline ends. CDR3 amino acids: CSARDIGLTQYF. The CDR3 coding sequence is TGCAGTGCTAGAGATATAGGGTTGACCCAGTACTTC.

In this sample, this clonotype turned up many times. The chain carries TRBV20-1 and TRBJ2-1; no definite D call. Trimming left V 1 base short and J 7 bases short, with 17 bases between. The CDR3 length is 15 residues. CDR1 is DFQATT, CDR2 SNEGSKA, per germline (reference sequence). The CDR3 bases are TGCAGTGCTAGAGTTCGCGTCCGGTGGGGTAATGAGCAGTTCTTC. It codes for CSARVRVRWGNEQFF.

This clonotype was seen at least ten times. V usage is TRBV6-1 and J usage is TRBJ2-7; 8 bases fit TRBD1. V trimming: 6 bases; J trimming: 4 bases; junction bases outside the gene matches: 8. CDR1 and CDR2 from the germline V gene are MNHNS and SASEGT. This CDR3 contains 14 residues. CDR3 loop: CASSPGTGSYEQYF. The CDR3 DNA reads as TGTGCCAGCAGCCCCGGGACAGGATCTTACGAGCAGTACTTC.

This sequence joins TRBV2 and TRBJ1-1, with 8 positions matching TRBD1. The CDR3 is 14 amino acids. V dropped 7 bases and J dropped 0; count of bases not matched to a gene: 4. The germline V gene encodes CDR1 SNHLY and CDR2 FYNNEI. The CDR3 loop reads CASTPQGVNTEAFF. DNA for the CDR3: TGTGCCAGCACCCCACAGGGGGTGAACACTGAAGCTTTCTTT. Drawing the rest from reference TRBV2 and TRBJ1-1, the complete variable domain is EPEVTQTPSHQVTQMGQEVILRCVPISNHLYFYWYRQILGQKVEFLVSFYNNEISEKSEIFDDQFSVERPDGSNFTLKIRSTKLEDSAMYFCASTPQGVNTEAFFGQGTRLTVV.

This clonotype has more than one count but fewer than ten. The chain combines TRBV3-1 with TRBJ1-1, with D possibly TRBD1 on 5 matching bases. The length of the CDR3 is 13 residues. The germline V gene has CDR1 LGHDT and CDR2 YNNKEL (reference sequence). V dropped 0 bases and J dropped 7 bases, with 9 bases sitting between them. The CDR3 DNA is TGTGCCAGCAGCCAAGAGGGACGCCTTGAAGCTTTCTTT. It translates to CASSQEGRLEAFF.

The chain joins TRBV18 to TRBJ2-7, with unresolved D. The V end was cut by 0 bases, the J end by 3 bases, with 9 bases between. The CDR3 consists of 14 residues. Germline assignment: CDR1 KGHSH and CDR2 LQKENI. Here the CDR3 reads CASSPPNKDYEQYF. In nucleotides, the CDR3 is TGTGCCAGCTCACCACCGAACAAAGACTACGAGCAGTACTTC.

The CDR3 region is CATRDRGYSNQPQHF. For the CDR3, the DNA is TGTGCCACTAGGGACAGGGGTTATAGCAATCAGCCCCAGCATTTT. The chain links TRBV28 to TRBJ1-5; 10 nucleotides align to TRBD1. The V and J ends lost 10 bases and 0 bases, in that order; junction bases with no gene match: 6. The CDR3 loop spans 15 amino acids. The germline CDR1 and CDR2 sequences are MDHEN and SYDVKM.

This chain uses TRBV7-7 with TRBJ2-4; TRBD1 matches at 7 bases. Per the germline V gene, CDR1 is SSHAT and CDR2 is FNYEAQ (reference sequence). The CDR3 sequence is 15 residues long. Losses at the gene ends were 5 bases for V and 3 bases for J; bases not matched to a gene: 7. CDR3 in amino acids: CASSDFRDSKNIQYF. DNA for the CDR3: TGTGCCAGCAGCGATTTCCGGGACAGCAAAAACATTCAGTACTTC.

A few counts support this clonotype. The chain has TRBV3-1 and TRBJ2-5; tentative D call: TRBD2 (6 bases). In germline, CDR1 is LGHDT, CDR2 YNNKEL (reference sequence). The germline V and J ends were trimmed by 6 bases and 5 bases, with 10 bases remaining between them. The CDR3 contains 12 residues. The CDR3 bases are TGTGCCAGCAGTGGGGACTTGGAGACCCAGTACTTC. It encodes CASSGDLETQYF.

This chain joins TRBV18 and TRBJ2-1; D remains unclear. Germline V gene lookup returns CDR1 KGHSH and CDR2 LQKENI. The CDR3 covers 14 residues. The V gene lost 2 bases and the J gene lost 3 bases, with 8 bases spanning the gap. Here the CDR3 DNA reads TGTGCCAGCTCACCAGCGACCCGCTACAATGAGCAGTTCTTC. The encoded protein is CASSPATRYNEQFF.

This clonotype was recorded a few times. V and J are TRBV6-1 and TRBJ2-3; unclear D gene. Germline CDR1 MNHNS, CDR2 SASEGT. CDR3 length equals 15 residues. The V end lost 4 bases, the J end lost 0 bases, and 11 bases lay between the germline ends. The CDR3 DNA is TGTGCCAGCAGTGTTCAGGATTTTAGCACAGATACGCAGTATTTT. This sequence encodes CASSVQDFSTDTQYF.

As concerns this clonotype: Relative to the germline gene, one junction end is altered; a read error may explain this. The V call is TRBV20-1, the J call TRBJ2-1; the match to TRBD2 covers 9 bases. The germline CDR1 and CDR2 sequences are DFQATT and SNEGSKA (reference sequence). The CDR3 covers 16 residues. In DNA, the CDR3 is TGCAGTGCTAGTGAATCGACTAGCGGTCTATACAATGAGGAGTTCTTC. It translates to CSASESTSGLYNEEFF.

The chain links TRBV6-1 to TRBJ1-5; D may be TRBD1 (5 bases). The CDR3 is 15 residues long. Looked up from germline, CDR1 is MNHNS and CDR2 is SASEGT. V was pared by 5 bases and J by 5 bases, with 16 bases between. The CDR3 sequence is CASSSDTNGDQPQHF. In nucleotides, the CDR3 is TGTGCCAGCAGTTCGGACACCAATGGGGATCAGCCCCAGCATTTT.